Listed below are T cell receptor beta chains from one sample, sequenced in a study of T cell repertoires in cytomegalovirus infection. TCRdb reanalysed the reads using MiXCR and keeps one entry per CDR3 protein. The table includes 900,000 to 950,000 distinct CDR3 sequences, around 30% detected once. No antigen is known for these receptors. Specimen: cultured CD8+ T cells from PBMCs, collected from culture after CMV antigen stimulation. The receptors come from a human donor in good health (CMV status not recorded). Some clones in this sample may be carry-over from other donors' samples. CDR3s include the opening cysteine and the closing phenylalanine or tryptophan.

14 TRBV12-3/TRBV12-4 CASSLDLPSTEAFF
14 TRBV12-3/TRBV12-4 CASSLPGGSNEQFF
15 TRBV15 CATSRVAGGRIEQYF
15 TRBV12-3/TRBV12-4 CASSYMGRSGNTIYF
16 TRBV6-5 CASSYSSTTLTDTQYF
15 TRBV6-1 CASSFPGQGDNEQFF
14 TRBV6-6 CASSPGGPDNEQFF
14 TRBV10-2 CASRNQDRNYGYTF
13 TRBV4-2 CASSREDGDTQYF
14 TRBV20-1 CSARLGYSNQPQHF